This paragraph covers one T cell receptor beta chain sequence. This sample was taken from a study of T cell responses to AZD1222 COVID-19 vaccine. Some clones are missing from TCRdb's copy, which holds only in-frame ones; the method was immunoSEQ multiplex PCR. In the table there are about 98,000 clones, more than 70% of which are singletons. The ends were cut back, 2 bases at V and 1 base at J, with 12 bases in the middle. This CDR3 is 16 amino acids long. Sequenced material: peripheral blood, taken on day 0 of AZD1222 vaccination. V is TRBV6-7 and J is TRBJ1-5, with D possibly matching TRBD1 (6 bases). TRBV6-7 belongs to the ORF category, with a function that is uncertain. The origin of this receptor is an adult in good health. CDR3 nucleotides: TGTGCCAGCAGTTACCACCGAGGGGGAAGCAATCAGCCCCAGCATTTT. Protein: CASSYHRGGSNQPQHF.